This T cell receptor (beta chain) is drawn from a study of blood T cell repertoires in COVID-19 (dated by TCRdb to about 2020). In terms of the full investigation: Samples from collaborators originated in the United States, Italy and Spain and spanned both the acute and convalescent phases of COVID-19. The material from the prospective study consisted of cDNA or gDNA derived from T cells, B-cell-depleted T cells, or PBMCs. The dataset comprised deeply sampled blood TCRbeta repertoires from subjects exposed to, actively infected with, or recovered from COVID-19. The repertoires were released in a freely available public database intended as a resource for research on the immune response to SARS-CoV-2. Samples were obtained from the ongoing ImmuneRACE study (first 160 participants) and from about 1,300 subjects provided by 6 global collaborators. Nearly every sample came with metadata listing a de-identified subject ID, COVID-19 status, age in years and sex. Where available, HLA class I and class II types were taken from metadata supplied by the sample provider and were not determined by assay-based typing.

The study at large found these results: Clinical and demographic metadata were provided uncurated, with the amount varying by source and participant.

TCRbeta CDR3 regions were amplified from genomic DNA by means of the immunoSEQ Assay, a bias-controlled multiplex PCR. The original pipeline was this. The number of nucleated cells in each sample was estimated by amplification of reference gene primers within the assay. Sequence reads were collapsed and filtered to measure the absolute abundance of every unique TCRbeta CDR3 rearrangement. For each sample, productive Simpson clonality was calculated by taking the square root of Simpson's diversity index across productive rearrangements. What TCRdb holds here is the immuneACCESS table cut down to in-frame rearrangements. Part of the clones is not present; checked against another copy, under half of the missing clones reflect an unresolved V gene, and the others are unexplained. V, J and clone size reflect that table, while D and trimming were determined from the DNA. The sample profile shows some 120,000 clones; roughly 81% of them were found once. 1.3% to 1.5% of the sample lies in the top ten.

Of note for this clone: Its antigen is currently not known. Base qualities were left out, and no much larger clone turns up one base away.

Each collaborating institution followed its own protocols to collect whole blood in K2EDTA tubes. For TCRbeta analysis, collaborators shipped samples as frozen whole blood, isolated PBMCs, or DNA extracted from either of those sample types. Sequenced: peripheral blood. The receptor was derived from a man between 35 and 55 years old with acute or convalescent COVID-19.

The nucleotide sequence is given as TGTGCCAGCCGAAGCCGGGACTACTCCTACGAGCAGTACTTC. Its protein is CASRSRDYSYEQYF. The rearranged chain carries TRBV2 and TRBJ2-7; the junction holds 7 bases that match TRBD2. Trimming leaves V shorter by 8 bases and J shorter by 0 bases, with the junction holding 7 bases beyond the gene matches. The CDR3 has 14 amino acids, counting the end cysteine and phenylalanine. CDR3 DNA only is kept here, 42 bases in frame from base 1. The CDR1 and CDR2 encoded by the germline V gene are SNHLY and FYNNEI.